These T cell receptor beta chains were read from a single sample in a study of blood T cell repertoires in COVID-19. Repertoires were generated with immunoSEQ multiplex PCR, while TCRdb's copy carries only in-frame clones and drops some. The table lists 300,000 to 350,000 clones, 70% to 90% of them singletons. Sequencing was done on a sample of PBMCs or T cells enriched from blood (not recorded which). Receptors were obtained from a young man who had recovered from COVID-19. The CDR3 runs from the conserved cysteine through the conserved F or W. Fields, in order: clone size, V gene, D gene, J gene, CDR3 DNA, CDR3 protein. The D gene is left open where the match is weak. Only part of the rows carry a size: once, few, many, or a class if the clone is expanded.

abundance: .
v_gene: TRBV7-9
d_gene: .
j_gene: TRBJ1-2
CDR3nt: TGTGCCAGCAGCCAAACAGGGACGGGCTATGGCTACACCTTC
CDR3aa: CASSQTGTGYGYTF

abundance: .
v_gene: TRBV25-1
d_gene: .
j_gene: TRBJ2-7
CDR3nt: TGTGCCAGCAGTGGCGTGGGGGCGAACGAGCAGTACTTC
CDR3aa: CASSGVGANEQYF

abundance: .
v_gene: TRBV7-3
d_gene: TRBD2
j_gene: TRBJ2-2
CDR3nt: TGTGCCAGCAGCTTGAATAGCGGGGTTACCGGGGAGCTGTTTTTT
CDR3aa: CASSLNSGVTGELFF

abundance: .
v_gene: TRBV18
d_gene: .
j_gene: TRBJ1-6
CDR3nt: TGTGCCAGCTCACCACCGGGGCTTAACCCTGAGGATTCACCCCTCCACTTT
CDR3aa: CASSPPGLNPEDSPLHF

abundance: once
v_gene: TRBV18
d_gene: .
j_gene: TRBJ2-3
CDR3nt: TGTGCCAGCTCACCACCCGGCACAGATACGCAGTATTTT
CDR3aa: CASSPPGTDTQYF

abundance: .
v_gene: TRBV9
d_gene: TRBD1
j_gene: TRBJ1-6
CDR3nt: TGTGCCAGCAGCCCCTCAAACAGGGGGTATAATTCACCCCTCCACTTT
CDR3aa: CASSPSNRGYNSPLHF

abundance: .
v_gene: TRBV30
d_gene: TRBD1
j_gene: TRBJ1-2
CDR3nt: TGTGCCTGGGGACCGGACAGGGTGGTTGGCTATGGCTACACCTTC
CDR3aa: CAWGPDRVVGYGYTF

abundance: once
v_gene: TRBV15
d_gene: .
j_gene: TRBJ1-2
CDR3nt: TGTGCCACCAGCAGAGATCTGGGGAGCGGCTACACCTTC
CDR3aa: CATSRDLGSGYTF

abundance: .
v_gene: TRBV6-4
d_gene: .
j_gene: TRBJ1-2
CDR3nt: TGTGCCAGCAGTGACTCACCCGGGGGGGCGCGAGGCTACACCTTC
CDR3aa: CASSDSPGGARGYTF

abundance: few
v_gene: TRBV9
d_gene: .
j_gene: TRBJ1-3
CDR3nt: TGTGCCAGCAGCTCTCACCCGGGGGGGGCCAGATACTCTGGAAACACCATATATTTT
CDR3aa: CASSSHPGGARYSGNTIYF

abundance: .
v_gene: TRBV5-4
d_gene: .
j_gene: TRBJ2-1
CDR3nt: TGTGCCAGCAGCTCGGAACCCATCGCTAGGGGGAGCTCCTACAATGAGCAGTTCTTC
CDR3aa: CASSSEPIARGSSYNEQFF

abundance: .
v_gene: TRBV10-3
d_gene: TRBD1
j_gene: TRBJ1-2
CDR3nt: TGTGCCGGCAGGGACAGTCAAAACTATGGCTACACCTTC
CDR3aa: CAGRDSQNYGYTF

abundance: few
v_gene: TRBV16
d_gene: .
j_gene: TRBJ1-3
CDR3nt: TGTGCCAGCAGCCAATCAATAGGGGATCTCTCTGGAAACACCATATATTTT
CDR3aa: CASSQSIGDLSGNTIYF

abundance: .
v_gene: TRBV5-1
d_gene: .
j_gene: TRBJ2-2
CDR3nt: TGCGCCAGCAGCTTGGTGGGCCCCGGGGAGCTGTTTTTT
CDR3aa: CASSLVGPGELFF